This TCR beta chain emerged from a study of shared clonotypes between healthy human individuals. Notes on the study in general: Only blood was sampled, and tissue TCR repertoires likely differ from blood ones. Enrolling few donors narrowed the genetic and exposure-history diversity that was represented.

The investigators split CD4+ cells into a CD45RA+ naive subset and a CD45RA-negative memory subset. Trimming removed 4 bases at V and 7 bases at J, with 20 bases between. This CDR3 has 16 residues. Germline V gene lookup returns CDR1 SGHDT and CDR2 YYEEEE. Authors' data handling: Junction-only sequences without quality scores were provided by ImmunoSEQ, so filtering was different. Data came from immunoSEQ multiplex PCR; TCRdb stores just in-frame clones and leaves some out. Clone size and V and J calls were adopted from that table, with D and trimming inferred from the DNA. The sample has nearly 1 million clones, approximately 80% seen once. In the case of this clone: Its matching antigen is unknown.

The genes are TRBV5-6 and TRBJ2-2; D might be TRBD1 or TRBD2, each matching 6 bases. This sequence originates from a man aged 18 to 29 in good health. Source material: memory CD4+ T cells sorted from blood. Subset specified: CD45RA-negative fraction. CDR3 coding DNA: TGTGCCAGCAGCCTTGGATTTGGGGGGCAAAACGGGGAGCTGTTTTTT. Translation gives CASSLGFGGQNGELFF.